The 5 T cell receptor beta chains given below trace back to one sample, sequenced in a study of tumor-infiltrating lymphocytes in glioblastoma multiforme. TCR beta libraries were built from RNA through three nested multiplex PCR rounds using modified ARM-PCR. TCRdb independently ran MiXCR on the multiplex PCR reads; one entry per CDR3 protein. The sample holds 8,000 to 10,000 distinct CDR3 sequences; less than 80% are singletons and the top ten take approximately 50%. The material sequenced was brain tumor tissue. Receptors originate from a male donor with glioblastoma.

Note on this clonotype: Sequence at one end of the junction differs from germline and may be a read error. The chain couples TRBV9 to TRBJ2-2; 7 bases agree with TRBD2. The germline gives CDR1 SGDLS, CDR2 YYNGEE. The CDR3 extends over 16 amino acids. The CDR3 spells CPSSTTSTTLTGELFF. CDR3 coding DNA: TGTCCCAGCAGCACGACTAGCACGACGCTAACCGGGGAGCTGTTTTTT.

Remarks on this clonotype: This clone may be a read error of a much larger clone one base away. The CDR3 region is CASKASGELFF. In nucleotides, the CDR3 is TGTGCCAGCAAGGCTAGCGGGGAGCTGTTTTTT. The chain uses TRBV7-3 and TRBJ2-2; D is unresolved. The germline gives CDR1 SGHTA, CDR2 FQGTGA. CDR3 length: 11 residues. V lost 7 bases to trimming and J lost 7 bases, with 7 bases between them.

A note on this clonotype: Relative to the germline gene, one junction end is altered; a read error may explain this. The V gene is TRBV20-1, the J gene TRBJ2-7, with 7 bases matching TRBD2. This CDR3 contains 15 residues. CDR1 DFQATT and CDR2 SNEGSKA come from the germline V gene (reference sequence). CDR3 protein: CSSRGPGLPLVDQYF. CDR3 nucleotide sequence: TGCAGTTCTAGAGGGCCGGGACTACCTTTGGTCGATCAGTACTTC.

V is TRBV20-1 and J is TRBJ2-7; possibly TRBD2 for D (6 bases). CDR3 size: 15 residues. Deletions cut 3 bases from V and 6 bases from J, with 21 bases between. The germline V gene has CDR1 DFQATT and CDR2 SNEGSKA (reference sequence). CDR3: CSASAFGSTAFEQYF. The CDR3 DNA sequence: TGCAGTGCTAGCGCATTCGGGAGTACGGCCTTCGAGCAGTACTTC.

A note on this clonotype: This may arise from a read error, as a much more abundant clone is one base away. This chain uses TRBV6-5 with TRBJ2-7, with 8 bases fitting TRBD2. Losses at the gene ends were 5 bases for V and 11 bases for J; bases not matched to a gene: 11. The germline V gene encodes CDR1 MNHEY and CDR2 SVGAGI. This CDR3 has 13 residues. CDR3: CASSTVAGQGEYF. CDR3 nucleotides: TGTGCCAGCAGTACCGTAGCGGGGCAAGGGGAGTACTTC.